A selection of T cell receptor beta chains follows, all from one sample in a study of blood T cell repertoires in COVID-19. Clones were read by immunoSEQ multiplex PCR, and TCRdb kept only the in-frame ones, dropping some. Of around 180,000 clones listed, around nine tenths are singletons. Sequences were obtained from peripheral blood. Receptors originate from a human donor in a cohort sampled during active COVID-19. The CDR3 runs from the conserved cysteine through the conserved F or W. D genes are given only for firm matches. Size is omitted from some rows. Given values are once, few, many or a class for expanded clones.

-	-	TRBV5-1	TRBJ1-2	CASSLGGSANYGYTF	TGCGCCAGCAGCTTGGGGGGCAGTGCTAACTATGGCTACACCTTC
-	TRBD2	TRBV4-1	TRBJ2-7	CASSQVVAGGPLYEQYF	TGCGCCAGCAGCCAGGTGGTAGCGGGAGGGCCGTTGTACGAGCAGTACTTC
-	TRBD2	TRBV28	TRBJ2-5	CASSSLSGRGRETQYF	TGTGCCAGCAGTTCGCTTAGCGGGAGGGGGCGAGAGACCCAGTACTTC
-	-	TRBV6-6	TRBJ1-5	CASSHLTVGNQPQHF	TGTGCCAGCAGCCACCTAACGGTTGGCAATCAGCCCCAGCATTTT
-	TRBD2	TRBV7-6	TRBJ2-1	CASSLTSGVDNEQFF	TGTGCCAGCAGCCTGACTAGCGGGGTTGACAATGAGCAGTTCTTC
-	TRBD1	TRBV4-1	TRBJ2-7	CASSQDLDRIGTGDYF	TGCGCCAGCAGCCAAGATTTGGATCGGATCGGGACAGGGGATTATTTC
-	-	TRBV27	TRBJ2-2	CASSLRGSPTGELFF	TGTGCCAGCAGTTTAAGGGGATCTCCCACCGGGGAGCTGTTTTTT
-	-	TRBV7-2	TRBJ1-1	CASSLRANQEGSATEAFF	TGTGCCAGCAGCTTAAGGGCGAACCAAGAGGGATCGGCCACTGAAGCTTTCTTT
-	TRBD2	TRBV5-1	TRBJ2-7	CASSLGGSGNYEQYF	TGCGCCAGCAGCTTGGGGGGTAGCGGGAACTACGAGCAGTACTTC
-	TRBD1	TRBV28	TRBJ1-1	CASSSRGQNTEAFF	TGTGCCAGCAGTAGCAGGGGGCAGAACACTGAAGCTTTCTTT
-	TRBD1	TRBV18	TRBJ1-1	CASSPRQGGVTEAFF	TGTGCCAGCTCACCTAGACAGGGAGGTGTCACTGAAGCTTTCTTT
-	-	TRBV6-2/TRBV6-3	TRBJ2-5	CASSYRRPGVQETQYF	TGTGCCAGCAGTTACCGTAGGCCAGGGGTACAAGAGACCCAGTACTTC
-	TRBD1	TRBV6-6	TRBJ2-4	CASSYSTTGVKNIQYF	TGTGCCAGCAGTTACTCTACGACAGGGGTCAAAAACATTCAGTACTTC
-	TRBD1	TRBV2	TRBJ2-3	CASSGTERSTDTQYF	TGTGCCAGCAGCGGGACAGAGCGTAGCACAGATACGCAGTATTTT
-	TRBD1	TRBV4-1	TRBJ2-7	CASSRGPPGTGSYEQYF	TGCGCCAGCAGCCGAGGACCTCCCGGGACAGGGTCCTACGAGCAGTACTTC
-	TRBD1	TRBV12-3/TRBV12-4	TRBJ2-7	CASSLTGAEQYF	TGTGCCAGCAGTTTGACAGGGGCCGAGCAGTACTTC
-	-	TRBV3-1/TRBV3-2	TRBJ1-1	CASSREENTEAFF	TGTGCCAGCAGCCGGGAGGAGAACACTGAAGCTTTCTTT
-	-	TRBV27	TRBJ2-2	CASSLRGTGELFF	TGTGCCAGCAGTTTACGCGGGACCGGGGAGCTGTTTTTT
once	TRBD2	TRBV15	TRBJ2-1	CATSRAPQSSGGANEQFF	TGTGCCACCAGCAGAGCACCACAGTCCAGCGGGGGGGCCAATGAGCAGTTCTTC
-	-	TRBV7-9	TRBJ2-1	CASSLWASPYNEQFF	TGTGCCAGCAGCTTATGGGCTAGCCCGTACAATGAGCAGTTCTTC
-	TRBD2	TRBV6-2/TRBV6-3	TRBJ2-4	CASSWTSGRDVAKNIQYF	TGTGCCAGCAGTTGGACTAGCGGGAGGGATGTGGCCAAAAACATTCAGTACTTC
-	TRBD1	TRBV15	TRBJ2-7	CATSIRDRGEQYF	TGTGCCACCAGCATCCGGGACAGGGGCGAGCAGTACTTC
-	TRBD1	TRBV14	TRBJ1-4	CASSARQGNEKLFF	TGTGCCAGCAGCGCCCGACAGGGAAATGAAAAACTGTTTTTT
-	TRBD1	TRBV12-5	TRBJ1-1	CASVWDRNTEAFF	TGTGCTAGTGTTTGGGACAGGAACACTGAAGCTTTCTTT
-	TRBD1	TRBV5-1	TRBJ1-2	CASSFGQGGHGYTF	TGCGCCAGCAGCTTTGGACAGGGCGGTCATGGCTACACCTTC
-	-	TRBV3-1/TRBV3-2	TRBJ1-2	CASSHRAREDYGYTF	TGTGCCAGCAGCCATCGGGCCCGGGAGGACTATGGCTACACCTTC
-	-	TRBV5-1	TRBJ1-2	CASSLADRNNYGYTF	TGCGCCAGCAGCTTGGCGGACAGAAATAACTATGGCTACACCTTC
-	TRBD1	TRBV18	TRBJ1-4	CASSPGGQGDANEKLFF	TGTGCCAGCTCACCCGGGGGACAGGGTGATGCTAATGAAAAACTGTTTTTT
-	TRBD2	TRBV10-2	TRBJ2-3	CASSGLGLAVTDTQYF	TGCGCCAGCAGTGGGTTGGGACTAGCGGTCACAGATACGCAGTATTTT
-	-	TRBV4-2	TRBJ1-6	CASSQDRSPDSSPLHF	TGTGCCAGCAGCCAAGATCGGTCGCCAGACAGTTCACCCCTCCACTTT
-	TRBD1	TRBV4-2	TRBJ2-3	CASSQDGNRGTDTQYF	TGTGCCAGCAGCCAAGATGGAAACAGGGGGACAGATACGCAGTATTTT
-	TRBD2	TRBV28	TRBJ2-5	CASSPRGLAGGHLQETQYF	TGTGCCAGCAGTCCCAGGGGACTAGCGGGGGGGCACCTCCAAGAGACCCAGTACTTC
-	TRBD2	TRBV18	TRBJ2-1	CASSPRGGTRAEQFF	TGTGCCAGCTCACCCCGGGGGGGGACCCGGGCTGAGCAGTTCTTC
-	-	TRBV19	TRBJ1-4	CASSRNRGNEKLFF	TGTGCCAGTAGTAGAAACCGCGGTAATGAAAAACTGTTTTTT
-	-	TRBV7-2	TRBJ1-2	CASSPRSTDRLYGYTF	TGTGCCAGCAGCCCTAGGTCGACGGACAGACTCTATGGCTACACCTTC
-	TRBD1	TRBV3-1/TRBV3-2	TRBJ1-2	CASSLDRGYGYTF	TGTGCCAGCAGCCTGGACAGGGGGTATGGCTACACCTTC
-	TRBD1	TRBV10-2	TRBJ2-7	CASRTGDYEQYF	TGCGCCAGCAGGACAGGGGATTACGAGCAGTACTTC
-	-	TRBV27	TRBJ1-5	CASSFEGRGNQPQHF	TGTGCCAGCAGTTTCGAGGGTAGGGGCAATCAGCCCCAGCATTTT
-	-	TRBV30	TRBJ1-2	CAWSVWGLNYGYTF	TGTGCCTGGAGTGTGTGGGGACTCAACTATGGCTACACCTTC
-	TRBD1	TRBV6-2/TRBV6-3	TRBJ1-5	CASSSGTGLNQPQHF	TGTGCCAGCAGTTCCGGGACAGGATTAAATCAGCCCCAGCATTTT
-	-	TRBV5-1	TRBJ2-1	CASSLVASSYNEQFF	TGCGCCAGCAGCTTGGTAGCTAGCTCCTACAATGAGCAGTTCTTC
-	-	TRBV30	TRBJ2-5	CAWNPQGFGTQYF	TGTGCCTGGAACCCTCAGGGTTTTGGGACCCAGTACTTC
once	TRBD1	TRBV7-7	TRBJ2-1	CASSLGTVINNEQFF	TGTGCTAGCAGCTTAGGGACAGTCATCAACAATGAGCAGTTCTTC
-	-	TRBV2	TRBJ1-1	CASSEWSGAGTEAFF	TGTGCCAGCAGTGAATGGTCAGGGGCGGGCACTGAAGCTTTCTTT